A selection of T cell receptor beta chains follows, all from one sample in a study of PD-1 blockade in classical Hodgkin lymphoma. Data came from immunoSEQ multiplex PCR; TCRdb stores just in-frame clones and leaves some out. The table lists around 50,000 clones, approximately 90% of them singletons. This material consisted of peripheral blood mononuclear cells (PBMCs), taken before the second cycle of nivolumab. These receptors all stem from a human donor with classical Hodgkin lymphoma. Both conserved end residues are part of each CDR3. A D gene is named only where the DNA matches it firmly. The listing skips clone size in some rows; elsewhere it reads once, few, many or a size class.

D gene,J gene,CDR3 length,clone size,V gene,CDR3 DNA,CDR3 protein
.,TRBJ2-7,14,.,TRBV7-9,TGTGCCAGCAGCTTAATGGAGCTCACCTACGAGCAGTACTTC,CASSLMELTYEQYF
.,TRBJ1-1,13,.,TRBV19,TGTGCCAGTAGTCTCAGGGGTGACACTGAAGCTTTCTTT,CASSLRGDTEAFF
TRBD2,TRBJ2-1,15,.,TRBV27,TGTGCCAGCAGTTTGGGACTAGCGGGACTTATTGAGCAGTTCTTC,CASSLGLAGLIEQFF
.,TRBJ1-5,18,.,TRBV21-1,TGTGCCAGCAGCAAACTGAGGGTGTGGCCAGGTCGGCGGAGGGCCCAGCATTTT,CASSKLRVWPGRRRAQHF
.,TRBJ2-7,15,.,TRBV27,TGTGCCAGCAGTCCTCGGGCCGATAGCTCCTACGAGCAGTACTTC,CASSPRADSSYEQYF
.,TRBJ2-7,15,.,TRBV27,TGTGCCAGCAGTCCCTTATTAACAGGAATTAACGAGCAGTACTTC,CASSPLLTGINEQYF
TRBD2,TRBJ2-7,13,.,TRBV4-2,TGTGCCAGCAGCCAAGATCGCGGGAGCGAGCAGTACTTC,CASSQDRGSEQYF
.,TRBJ2-7,16,.,TRBV11-2,TGTGCCAGCAGCGGCTTTAGGACCCTACTCACCTACGAGCAGTACTTC,CASSGFRTLLTYEQYF
.,TRBJ2-7,14,.,TRBV7-8,TGTGCCAGCAGCCTTCTGGGGGTAACGGGCGAGCAGTACTTC,CASSLLGVTGEQYF
.,TRBJ1-2,13,.,TRBV27,TGTGCCAGCACCTCGCTCCCGGCGGAGGGCTACACCTTC,CASTSLPAEGYTF
.,TRBJ2-2,15,.,TRBV1,TGCACCAGCAGCCAAGATTTGGAGAACACCGGGGAGCTGTTTTTT,CTSSQDLENTGELFF
.,TRBJ1-1,12,once,TRBV5-1,TGCGCCAGCAGCTCCGGGGCAGCTGAAGCTTTCTTT,CASSSGAAEAFF
TRBD1,TRBJ2-7,17,few,TRBV7-6,TGTGCCAGCAGCTTAGCGGAGGTCGGGACAGGGGATTACGAGCAGTACTTC,CASSLAEVGTGDYEQYF
TRBD2,TRBJ2-7,14,.,TRBV27,TGTGCCAGCAGTTTAGGGACTAGCGGCTACGAGCAGTACTTC,CASSLGTSGYEQYF
.,TRBJ1-2,11,few,TRBV7-9,TGTGCCAGCCTCGGTGGCGTCGGCTACACCTTC,CASLGGVGYTF
TRBD2,TRBJ2-3,19,.,TRBV4-3,TGCGCCAGCAGCCAAGGCCCTATACTAGCGGAGGCCCTCACAGATACGCAGTATTTT,CASSQGPILAEALTDTQYF
TRBD1,TRBJ1-3,15,.,TRBV7-9,TGTGCCAGCAGTCGGGACAGGGGGCTGGGAAACACCATATATTTT,CASSRDRGLGNTIYF
.,TRBJ2-3,11,.,TRBV7-3,TGTGCCAGCAGCTCGGACGGTACGCAGTATTTT,CASSSDGTQYF
.,TRBJ2-1,15,.,TRBV9,TGTGCCAGCAGCGGAGGGGGAGTCGGGTACAATGAGCAGTTCTTC,CASSGGGVGYNEQFF
.,TRBJ2-5,15,.,TRBV4-1,TGCGCCAGCAGCCAAGAAGGGCAGGTTCAGGAGACCCAGTACTTC,CASSQEGQVQETQYF
TRBD2,TRBJ2-7,14,.,TRBV14,TGTGCCAGCAGCCAATCCCATGGGGGGGGTCTGATGTACTTC,CASSQSHGGGLMYF
.,TRBJ2-5,16,.,TRBV28,TGTGCCAGCACCGTAGGGCCTAGCGTGTACCAAGAGACCCAGTACTTC,CASTVGPSVYQETQYF
.,TRBJ1-4,15,.,TRBV28,TGTGCCAGCAGTTTAGACGGGGCCATTAATGAAAAACTGTTTTTT,CASSLDGAINEKLFF
.,TRBJ1-1,11,.,TRBV29-1,TGCAGCGTTGTATTAGACACTGAAGCTTTCTTT,CSVVLDTEAFF
TRBD1,TRBJ1-1,14,.,TRBV14,TGTGCCAGCAGCCCACAGGGGGGGAACACTGAAGCTTTCTTT,CASSPQGGNTEAFF
TRBD1,TRBJ2-7,15,.,TRBV6-5,TGTGCCACTTCCAGAACGGGGACAGAAACCTACGAGCAGTACTTC,CATSRTGTETYEQYF
.,TRBJ2-5,15,.,TRBV27,TGTGCCAGCAGTTTTAATTCGGCGGGCTTGGAGACCCAGTACTTC,CASSFNSAGLETQYF
.,TRBJ2-1,11,.,TRBV2,TGTGCCAGCAGTCAAGAGGGTGAGCAGTTCTTC,CASSQEGEQFF
.,TRBJ2-7,15,.,TRBV28,TGTGCCAGCACACGGACGGGAGATGCGTCCTACGAGCAGTACTTC,CASTRTGDASYEQYF
.,TRBJ1-4,13,.,TRBV27,TGTGCCAGCAGTTCCGGGTTAAATGAAAAACTGTTTTTT,CASSSGLNEKLFF
.,TRBJ2-1,15,.,TRBV2,TGTGCCAGCAGTGAAGCCGAGGCGGAGTACAATGAGCAGTTCTTC,CASSEAEAEYNEQFF
.,TRBJ1-2,13,once,TRBV7-2,TGTGCCAGCAGCTTATCCAGAAAGGATGGCTACACCTTC,CASSLSRKDGYTF
TRBD2,TRBJ2-2,15,.,TRBV5-1,TGCGCCAGCAGCCTGGGACTAGCCCGTTCCGGGGAGCTGTTTTTT,CASSLGLARSGELFF
.,TRBJ2-5,13,.,TRBV28,TGTGCCAGCAGTTTAGGCCCGGTGATTACCCAGTACTTC,CASSLGPVITQYF
.,TRBJ1-6,13,.,TRBV27,TGTGCCAGCAGTTTTGTTCGAGGTTCACCCCTCCACTTT,CASSFVRGSPLHF
.,TRBJ2-6,15,.,TRBV19,TGTGCCAGTAGTCCAACACTCTCTGGGGCCAACGTCCTGACTTTC,CASSPTLSGANVLTF
.,TRBJ1-2,15,.,TRBV9,TGTGCCAGCAGCGCTTTCTTGGGTGGGGAAGGGGGCTACACCTTC,CASSAFLGGEGGYTF
TRBD1,TRBJ2-7,15,.,TRBV4-2,TGTGCCAGCAGCCTAGGGACAGGGGAACCCTACGAGCAGTACTTC,CASSLGTGEPYEQYF
.,TRBJ1-4,14,.,TRBV9,TGTGCCAGCAGCGGAGACAGCCTTAATGAAAAACTGTTTTTT,CASSGDSLNEKLFF
.,TRBJ2-2,18,.,TRBV5-1,TGCGCCAGCAGCCACAGGCTTTTTACGGGGACGAACACCGGGGAGCTGTTTTTT,CASSHRLFTGTNTGELFF
TRBD1,TRBJ1-4,15,.,TRBV6-1,TGTGCCAGCAACCGCCAGGGACAGGGGGGTGAAAAACTGTTTTTT,CASNRQGQGGEKLFF
.,TRBJ2-5,14,.,TRBV4-1,TGCGCCAGCAGCCAAGCCGGCGCTTTGGAGACCCAGTACTTC,CASSQAGALETQYF
TRBD2,TRBJ2-3,14,.,TRBV10-3,TGTGCCATAGGGACTAGCGGGAGCTCAGATACGCAGTATTTT,CAIGTSGSSDTQYF
TRBD1,TRBJ2-7,16,.,TRBV4-2,TGTGCCAGCAGCCAAGAAGGACAGGGCATCTCCTACGAGCAGTACTTC,CASSQEGQGISYEQYF
.,TRBJ1-1,14,.,TRBV30,TGTGCCTGGAGTGTTTGGGGACCCGACACTGAAGCTTTCTTT,CAWSVWGPDTEAFF
TRBD1,TRBJ2-1,18,.,TRBV18,TGTGCCAGCTCACACTTGGCAGGGGGCGAGTCTCCAGCCAATGAGCAGTTCTTC,CASSHLAGGESPANEQFF